Listed below are T cell receptor beta chains from one sample, sequenced in a study of radiotherapy plus CTLA-4 blockade in lung cancer. Clones were sequenced by immunoSEQ multiplex PCR, and TCRdb holds only the in-frame ones, with some missing. The sample lists 80,000 to 95,000 clones; 80% to 85% were seen once. The sample consisted of peripheral blood, taken from a patient treated with radiotherapy plus ipilimumab. The receptor source for this set is a human donor with non-small cell lung cancer that progressed on radiotherapy plus ipilimumab. The CDR3 runs from the conserved cysteine through the conserved F or W. Each record gives: J gene, V gene, D gene, clone size, CDR3 protein, CDR3 DNA. A D gene is named only where the DNA matches it firmly. For some rows the clone size is stated as once, few or many, or as a class when expanded; others skip it.

>TRBJ2-1|TRBV7-3|-|-
CASSLTPGPSYNEQFF
TGTGCCAGCAGCTTAACCCCTGGGCCCTCCTACAATGAGCAGTTCTTC
>TRBJ2-7|TRBV7-9|-|few
CASSLDWVGEQYF
TGTGCCAGCAGCTTAGACTGGGTGGGCGAGCAGTACTTC
>TRBJ2-7|TRBV6-1|-|-
CASNRDLRSFYEQYF
TGTGCCAGCAATCGGGACCTCCGGAGCTTCTACGAGCAGTACTTC
>TRBJ2-3|TRBV7-3|-|-
CASRRGGTDTQYF
TGTGCCAGCCGCAGGGGAGGAACAGATACGCAGTATTTT
>TRBJ1-2|TRBV2|TRBD1|-
CASRGFADRGPGYTF
TGTGCCAGCAGGGGATTCGCGGACAGGGGGCCTGGCTACACCTTC
>TRBJ1-4|TRBV27|-|-
CASRKWGDEKLFF
TGTGCCAGCAGAAAATGGGGCGATGAAAAACTGTTTTTT
>TRBJ2-1|TRBV6-1|-|-
CASSALYQDYNEQFF
TGTGCCAGCAGTGCCCTTTATCAGGACTACAATGAGCAGTTCTTC
>TRBJ2-7|TRBV6-5|-|-
CASSLGGRYEQYF
TGTGCCAGCAGCCTAGGGGGTAGATACGAGCAGTACTTC
>TRBJ1-5|TRBV5-1|-|once
CASSLAGLDNQPQHF
TGCGCCAGCAGCTTGGCAGGACTGGACAATCAGCCCCAGCATTTT
>TRBJ1-2|TRBV5-1|-|-
CASSPEGFLDGYTF
TGCGCCAGCAGCCCTGAAGGGTTCCTGGATGGCTACACCTTC
>TRBJ2-1|TRBV19|TRBD2|few
CASSMISGGCFF
TGTGCCAGTAGTATGATTAGCGGGGGTTGTTTCTTC
>TRBJ2-5|TRBV19|TRBD1|-
CASSIVTGGQETQYF
TGTGCCAGTAGTATAGTCACAGGGGGGCAAGAGACCCAGTACTTC
>TRBJ1-5|TRBV7-8|-|once
CASSYNQGNQPQHF
TGTGCCAGCAGCTACAACCAGGGGAATCAGCCCCAGCATTTT
>TRBJ1-2|TRBV4-1|TRBD1|-
CASSQDIVGKGGWGYTF
TGCGCCAGCAGCCAAGATATCGTCGGGAAAGGGGGCTGGGGCTACACCTTC
>TRBJ1-1|TRBV2|-|-
CASSRLGKQSEAFF
TGTGCCAGCAGTAGGCTCGGTAAGCAGAGTGAAGCTTTCTTT
>TRBJ2-5|TRBV21-1|-|-
CASSKKRTGVETQYF
TGTGCCAGCAGCAAAAAGAGGACAGGGGTGGAGACCCAGTACTTC
>TRBJ2-1|TRBV4-1|TRBD2|-
CASSQDSSGYNFEQFF
TGCGCCAGCAGCCAAGATTCTAGCGGGTATAATTTTGAGCAGTTCTTC
>TRBJ1-5|TRBV19|-|-
CASSMLASLYSNQPQHF
TGTGCCAGTAGTATGTTGGCCAGCCTCTATAGCAATCAGCCCCAGCATTTT
>TRBJ2-3|TRBV29-1|-|few
CSVGPRGGGADTQYF
TGCAGCGTTGGCCCCAGGGGCGGAGGGGCAGATACGCAGTATTTT
>TRBJ1-5|TRBV28|-|-
CASSPIRGSNQPQHF
TGTGCCAGCAGCCCGATCCGGGGGAGCAATCAGCCCCAGCATTTT
>TRBJ1-1|TRBV2|-|-
CASSEAGGRKAFF
TGTGCCAGCAGTGAGGCCGGGGGCCGAAAAGCTTTCTTT
>TRBJ1-5|TRBV5-1|TRBD1|-
CASSLTGASNQPQHF
TGCGCCAGCAGCTTGACAGGGGCGAGCAATCAGCCCCAGCATTTT
>TRBJ2-1|TRBV27|TRBD2|-
CASSGLAGANEQFF
TGTGCCAGCAGTGGACTAGCGGGAGCTAATGAGCAGTTCTTC
>TRBJ2-3|TRBV28|TRBD1|-
CASSRDSSTDTQYF
TGTGCCAGCAGCCGGGACAGTAGCACAGATACGCAGTATTTT
>TRBJ2-7|TRBV7-9|-|-
CASSLSQYFQYF
TGTGCCAGCAGCTTAAGCCAATATTTCCAGTACTTC
>TRBJ1-3|TRBV4-1|-|few
CASSQDGRTEAGNTIYF
TGCGCCAGCAGCCAAGATGGGCGGACAGAAGCTGGAAACACCATATATTTT
>TRBJ1-1|TRBV6-1|-|few
CASSVFNPEAFF
TGTGCCAGCAGTGTTTTCAACCCTGAAGCTTTCTTT